This T cell receptor (beta chain) was found in a study of technical replicates of blood from several donors. Data came from immunoSEQ multiplex PCR; TCRdb stores just in-frame clones and leaves some out. Among around 79,000 clones listed, around 94% were seen once. The V and J ends lost 9 bases and 0 bases respectively, with 17 bases between them. CDR1 and CDR2 from the germline V gene are LNHDA and SQIVND (reference sequence). This CDR3 has 15 amino acids. Sequenced input: T cells isolated from PBMCs. This sequence joins TRBV19 and TRBJ1-1; tentatively, D is TRBD1 (5 bases). The receptor was isolated from a human donor in good health. The CDR3 loop is CASTGRGYMNTEAFF. The CDR3 DNA follows: TGTGCCAGCACCGGGAGGGGATACATGAACACTGAAGCTTTCTTT.